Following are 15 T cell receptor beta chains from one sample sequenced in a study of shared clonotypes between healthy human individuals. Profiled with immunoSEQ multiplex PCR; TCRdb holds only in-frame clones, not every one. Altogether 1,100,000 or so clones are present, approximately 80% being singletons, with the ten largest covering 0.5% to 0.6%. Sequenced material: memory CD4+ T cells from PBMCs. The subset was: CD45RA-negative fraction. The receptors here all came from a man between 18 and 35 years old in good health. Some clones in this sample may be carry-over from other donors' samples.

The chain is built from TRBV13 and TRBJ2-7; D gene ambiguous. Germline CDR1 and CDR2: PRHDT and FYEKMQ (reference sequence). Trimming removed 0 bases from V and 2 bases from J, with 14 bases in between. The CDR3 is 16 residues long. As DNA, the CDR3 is TGTGCCAGCAGCTTAGGGACGGTGGGCCTGACCTACGAGCAGTACTTC. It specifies CASSLGTVGLTYEQYF.

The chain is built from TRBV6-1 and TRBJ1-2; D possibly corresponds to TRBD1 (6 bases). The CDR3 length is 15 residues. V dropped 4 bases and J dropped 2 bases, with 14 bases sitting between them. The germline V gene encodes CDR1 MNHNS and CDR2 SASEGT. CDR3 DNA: TGTGCCAGCAGTGTCGTGGCAGGGGACAACTATGGCTACACCTTC. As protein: CASSVVAGDNYGYTF.

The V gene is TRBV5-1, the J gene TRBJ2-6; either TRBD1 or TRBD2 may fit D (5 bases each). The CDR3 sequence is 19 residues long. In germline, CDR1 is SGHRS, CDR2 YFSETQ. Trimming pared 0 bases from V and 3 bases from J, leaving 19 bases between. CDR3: CASSLDPGRLRDGANVLTF. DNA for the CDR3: TGCGCCAGCAGCTTGGACCCGGGGCGCCTGAGAGATGGGGCCAACGTCCTGACTTTC.

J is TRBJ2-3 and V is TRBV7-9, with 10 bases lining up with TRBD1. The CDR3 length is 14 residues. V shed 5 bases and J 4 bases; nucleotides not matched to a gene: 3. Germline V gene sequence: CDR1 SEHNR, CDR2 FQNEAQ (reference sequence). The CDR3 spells CASSVGQGADTQYF. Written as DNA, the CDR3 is TGTGCCAGCAGCGTCGGACAGGGGGCAGATACGCAGTATTTT.

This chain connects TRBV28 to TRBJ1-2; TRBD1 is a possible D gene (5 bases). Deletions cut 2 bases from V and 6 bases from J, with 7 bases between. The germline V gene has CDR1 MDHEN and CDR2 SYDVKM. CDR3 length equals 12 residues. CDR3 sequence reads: CASSLQGHGYTF. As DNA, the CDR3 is TGTGCCAGCAGTTTACAGGGCCATGGCTACACCTTC.

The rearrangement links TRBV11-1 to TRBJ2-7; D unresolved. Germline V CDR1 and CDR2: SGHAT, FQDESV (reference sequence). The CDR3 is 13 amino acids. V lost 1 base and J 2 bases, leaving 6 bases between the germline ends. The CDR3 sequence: CASSLGITYEQYF. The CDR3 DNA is TGTGCCAGCAGCTTAGGGATTACCTACGAGCAGTACTTC. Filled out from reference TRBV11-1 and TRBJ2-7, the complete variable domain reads EAEVAQSPRYKITEKSQAVAFWCDPISGHATLYWYRQILGQGPELLVQFQDESVVDDSQLPKDRFSAERLKGVDSTLKIQPAELGDSAMYLCASSLGITYEQYFGPGTRLTVT.

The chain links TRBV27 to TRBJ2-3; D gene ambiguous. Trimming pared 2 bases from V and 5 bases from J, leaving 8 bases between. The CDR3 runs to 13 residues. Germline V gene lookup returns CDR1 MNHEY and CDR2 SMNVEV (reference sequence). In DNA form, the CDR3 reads TGTGCCAGCAGTTTACTTTGGTTAGATACGCAGTATTTT. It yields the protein CASSLLWLDTQYF.

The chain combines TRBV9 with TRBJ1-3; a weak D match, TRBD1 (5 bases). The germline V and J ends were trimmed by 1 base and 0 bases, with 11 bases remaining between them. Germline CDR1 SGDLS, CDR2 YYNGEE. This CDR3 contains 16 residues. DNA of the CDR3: TGTGCCAGCAGCGTATTCGCGGGGGGCTCTGGAAACACCATATATTTT. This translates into CASSVFAGGSGNTIYF.

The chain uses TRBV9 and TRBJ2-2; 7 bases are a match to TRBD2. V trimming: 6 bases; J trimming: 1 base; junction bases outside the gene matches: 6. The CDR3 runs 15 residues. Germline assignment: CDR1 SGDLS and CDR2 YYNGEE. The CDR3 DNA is TGTGCCAGCAATGCTCGCGGGGGGAACACCGGGGAGCTGTTTTTT. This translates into CASNARGGNTGELFF.

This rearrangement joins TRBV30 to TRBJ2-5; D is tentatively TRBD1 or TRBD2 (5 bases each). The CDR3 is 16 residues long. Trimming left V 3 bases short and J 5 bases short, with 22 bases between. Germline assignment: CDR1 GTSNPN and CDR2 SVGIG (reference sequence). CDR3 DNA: TGTGCCTGGAGAGGGCAGGGACGGGGTAGGTCCGAGACCCAGTACTTC. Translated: CAWRGQGRGRSETQYF.

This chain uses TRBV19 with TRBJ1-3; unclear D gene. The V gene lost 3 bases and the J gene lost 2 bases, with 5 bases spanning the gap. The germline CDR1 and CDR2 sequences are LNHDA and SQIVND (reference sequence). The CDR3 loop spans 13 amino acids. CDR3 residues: CASSIQTGNTIYF. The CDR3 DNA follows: TGTGCCAGTAGTATCCAGACTGGAAACACCATATATTTT.

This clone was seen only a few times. In DNA form, the CDR3 reads TGTGCCAGCAGCTTTACCTCAGCCCCCGGAAAACTGTTTTTT. Residues: CASSFTSAPGKLFF. This rearrangement joins TRBV2 to TRBJ1-4; no clear D. From germline, CDR1 is SNHLY and CDR2 FYNNEI. Trimming left V 6 bases short and J 10 bases short, with 18 bases between. The CDR3 length is 14 residues.

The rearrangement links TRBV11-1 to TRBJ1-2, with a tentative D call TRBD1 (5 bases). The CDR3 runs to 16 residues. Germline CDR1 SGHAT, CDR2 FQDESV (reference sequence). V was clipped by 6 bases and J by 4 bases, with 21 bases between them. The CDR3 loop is CASRPGGFVGGYGYTF. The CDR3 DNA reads TGTGCCAGCAGACCCGGCGGCTTTGTGGGGGGCTATGGCTACACCTTC.

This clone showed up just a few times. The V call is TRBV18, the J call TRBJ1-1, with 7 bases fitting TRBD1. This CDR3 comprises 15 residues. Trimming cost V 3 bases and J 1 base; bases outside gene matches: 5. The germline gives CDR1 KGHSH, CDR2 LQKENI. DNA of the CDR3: TGTGCCAGCTCACCCTTCCGGACAGGGAACACTGAAGCTTTCTTT. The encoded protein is CASSPFRTGNTEAFF.

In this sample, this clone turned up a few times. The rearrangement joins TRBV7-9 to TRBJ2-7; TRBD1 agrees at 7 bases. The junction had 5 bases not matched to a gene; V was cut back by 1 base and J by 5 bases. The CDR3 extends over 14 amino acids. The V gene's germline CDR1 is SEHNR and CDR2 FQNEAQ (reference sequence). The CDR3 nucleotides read TGTGCCAGCAGCTTAGGCGGACAGGCGGACGAGCAGTACTTC. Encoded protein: CASSLGGQADEQYF.